The 14 T cell receptor beta chains reported below all come from one sample, sequenced in a study of shared clonotypes between healthy human individuals. Data came from immunoSEQ multiplex PCR; TCRdb stores just in-frame clones and leaves some out. The table records a few hundred thousand clones, roughly 97% of them present only once. The material sequenced was naive CD4+ T cells sorted from blood. Noted subset: CD45RA+ positively selected. The receptors here all came from a woman in her 30s in good health.

The chain is built from TRBV14 and TRBJ1-6; D not certain. The V and J ends lost 0 bases and 13 bases respectively, with 10 bases between them. Germline values: CDR1 SGHDN, CDR2 FVKESK. This CDR3 is built from 13 residues. The CDR3 loop is CASSQESRAPLHF. The CDR3 DNA sequence: TGTGCCAGCAGCCAAGAGAGTCGGGCCCCCCTCCACTTT.

The rearrangement links TRBV5-4 to TRBJ2-7; 7 bases map to TRBD2. V dropped 5 bases and J dropped 0; count of bases not matched to a gene: 5. This CDR3 has 14 residues. Germline values: CDR1 SGHNT, CDR2 YYREEE (reference sequence). The CDR3: CASSSSGRSYEQYF. CDR3 DNA: TGTGCCAGCAGTTCTAGCGGCCGCTCCTACGAGCAGTACTTC. Using reference TRBV5-4 and TRBJ2-7 for the parts outside the CDR3, the full variable domain is ETGVTQSPTHLIKTRGQQVTLRCSSQSGHNTVSWYQQALGQGPQFIFQYYREEENGRGNFPPRFSGLQFPNYSSELNVNALELDDSALYLCASSSSGRSYEQYFGPGTRLTVT.

The V gene is TRBV29-1, the J gene TRBJ2-7, with 12 bases lining up with TRBD1. CDR3 length equals 14 residues. Germline values: CDR1 SQVTM, CDR2 ANQGSEA. V dropped 4 bases and J dropped 3; count of bases not matched to a gene: 4. CDR3: CSVGGDRGLYEQYF. CDR3 in DNA: TGCAGCGTTGGCGGGGACAGGGGGCTCTACGAGCAGTACTTC.

V is TRBV5-1 and J is TRBJ2-2, with 11 bases matching TRBD2. V lost 4 bases and J lost 4; bases outside the gene matches: 3. The CDR3 is 15 amino acids. Per germline, CDR1 SGHRS and CDR2 YFSETQ. CDR3 amino acids: CASSETSGATGELFF. The CDR3, as DNA: TGCGCCAGCAGCGAGACTAGCGGGGCCACCGGGGAGCTGTTTTTT.

The chain couples TRBV19 to TRBJ1-5; TRBD1 agrees at 7 bases. V trimming: 3 bases; J trimming: 7 bases; junction bases outside the gene matches: 12. Germline V gene data show CDR1 as LNHDA and CDR2 as SQIVND (reference sequence). The CDR3 length is 16 residues. CDR3 residues: CASSMNPGQRFQPQHF. DNA for the CDR3: TGTGCCAGTAGTATGAACCCGGGACAGAGGTTCCAGCCCCAGCATTTT.

The chain combines TRBV27 with TRBJ2-7; 14 bases are shared with TRBD2. V lost 6 bases, J lost 5 bases, and 6 bases stayed unmatched. The CDR3 consists of 15 residues. CDR1 MNHEY and CDR2 SMNVEV come from the germline V gene (reference sequence). The CDR3 region has the DNA TGTGCCAGCAGGGGACTAGCGGGAGTTGTTCACGAGCAGTACTTC. Its protein product is CASRGLAGVVHEQYF.

This clone appeared a single time. The CDR3 sequence: CSVLQPAGGPYEQYF. Here the CDR3 DNA reads TGCAGCGTGCTCCAACCTGCGGGAGGGCCCTACGAGCAGTACTTC. V is TRBV29-1 and J is TRBJ2-7; 9 bases fit TRBD2. J lost 2 bases, V lost 6 bases, and 11 bases had no gene match. This CDR3 spans 15 amino acids. CDR1 and CDR2 (germline): SQVTM, ANQGSEA.

The rearrangement links TRBV5-5 to TRBJ2-7; either TRBD1 or TRBD2 may fit D (5 bases each). With 4 bases removed from V and 4 bases from J, the gap between germline ends came to 21 bases. The CDR3 extends over 16 amino acids. The V gene's germline CDR1 is SGHKS and CDR2 YYEKEE (reference sequence). CDR3 protein: CASSKTVGTLHYEQYF. The CDR3 DNA reads as TGTGCCAGCAGCAAAACCGTGGGGACCCTACATTACGAGCAGTACTTC. Looking up the rest from reference TRBV5-5 and TRBJ2-7 gives the full variable domain: DAGVTQSPTHLIKTRGQQVTLRCSPISGHKSVSWYQQVLGQGPQFIFQYYEKEERGRGNFPDRFSARQFPNYSSELNVNALLLGDSALYLCASSKTVGTLHYEQYFGPGTRLTVT.

The V and J genes are TRBV7-2 and TRBJ1-3, with D perhaps TRBD1 (5 bases). CDR1 is SGHTA and CDR2 is FQGNSA in the germline V gene. This CDR3 is built from 14 residues. V lost 5 bases, J lost 4 bases, and 12 bases lay in between. CDR3 sequence: CASSPTGGGNTIYF. The CDR3 DNA is TGTGCCAGCAGCCCCACAGGAGGCGGAAACACCATATATTTT.

The chain links TRBV5-1 to TRBJ2-7; 8 positions match TRBD1. CDR1 and CDR2 from the germline V gene are SGHRS and YFSETQ. The CDR3 runs 17 residues. V shed 0 bases, J shed 3 bases, and the junction held 11 bases outside the gene matches. CDR3 in amino acids: CASSLDQGAFSVYEQYF. The CDR3 DNA reads TGCGCCAGCAGCTTGGACCAGGGGGCTTTCTCTGTCTACGAGCAGTACTTC. Variable domain in full (rest from reference TRBV5-1 and TRBJ2-7): KAGVTQTPRYLIKTRGQQVTLSCSPISGHRSVSWYQQTPGQGLQFLFEYFSETQRNKGNFPGRFSGRQFSNSRSEMNVSTLELGDSALYLCASSLDQGAFSVYEQYFGPGTRLTVT.

The CDR3 reads CASSLGTPSYNEQFF. CDR3 DNA: TGTGCCAGCAGCTTAGGGACCCCCTCCTACAATGAGCAGTTCTTC. This chain connects TRBV7-7 to TRBJ2-1; no clear D gene. This CDR3 has 15 residues. The V end was cut by 1 base, the J end by 0 bases, with 7 bases between. Germline CDR1 reads SSHAT; CDR2 reads FNYEAQ (reference sequence). Supplemented by reference TRBV7-7 and TRBJ2-1, the full variable domain reads GAGVSQSPRYKVTKRGQDVTLRCDPISSHATLYWYQQALGQGPEFLTYFNYEAQPDKSGLPSDRFSAERPEGSISTLTIQRTEQRDSAMYRCASSLGTPSYNEQFFGPGTRLTVL.

The chain links TRBV5-1 to TRBJ2-7; a weak D match, TRBD1 (5 bases). The CDR3 length is 12 residues. The V end was cut by 0 bases, the J end by 7 bases, with 8 bases between. The V gene's germline CDR1 is SGHRS and CDR2 YFSETQ. The CDR3 DNA sequence: TGCGCCAGCAGCTTGGCCGACAGTGAGCAGTACTTC. Translated: CASSLADSEQYF.

This clone was counted only a few times. V gene TRBV6-5 combines with J gene TRBJ1-1; D remains ambiguous. V lost 5 bases and J lost 7, with 17 bases in between. Looked up from germline, CDR1 is MNHEY and CDR2 is SVGAGI. The CDR3 extends over 14 amino acids. The chain's CDR3 is CASSPRGVRNEAFF. The CDR3, as DNA: TGTGCCAGCAGTCCCCGCGGGGTTCGGAATGAAGCTTTCTTT.

This rearrangement joins TRBV7-9 to TRBJ1-1, with D maybe TRBD1 (5 bases). CDR1 SEHNR and CDR2 FQNEAQ come from the germline V gene (reference sequence). The CDR3 extends over 14 amino acids. V dropped 0 bases and J dropped 5 bases, with 10 bases sitting between them. The CDR3 spells CASSLATGETEAFF. Written as DNA, the CDR3 is TGTGCCAGCAGCTTAGCTACGGGGGAAACTGAAGCTTTCTTT.